The 32 T cell receptor beta chains reported below all come from one sample, sequenced in a study of CXCR3-negative and CXCR3-positive naive CD8 T cells. UMI-tagged TRB cDNA libraries were built via 5' RACE. With the 5' RACE reads reprocessed, TCRdb shows one record per CDR3 protein and no DNA. The sample includes about 92,000 distinct CDR3 sequences. The sample consisted of naive CXCR3- CD8+ T cells from blood. The subset is: CD45RO-CCR7+CD27+CD95- naive CD8+ T cells lacking CXCR3 (TNR3-). The source of these receptors is a human donor in good health. Some clones in this sample may be carry-over from other donors' samples.

The CDR3 sequence is CASTQWGGYEKLFF. The V and J genes are TRBV5-5 and TRBJ1-4; the D gene TCRdb calls, TRBD1, cannot be checked with no DNA. The CDR3 spans 14 residues. Germline V lookup: CDR1 SGHKS, CDR2 YYEKEE (reference sequence).

The chain joins TRBV5-1 to TRBJ2-7; the TCRdb D gene call, TRBD1, has no DNA to confirm it. The CDR3 totals 14 residues. Per germline, CDR1 SGHRS and CDR2 YFSETQ. The CDR3 protein is CASRPGTGAYEQYF.

The chain uses TRBV9 and TRBJ2-3; TCRdb returns TRBD2, unconfirmable since there is no DNA. The CDR3 length is 16 residues. Germline CDR1 is SGDLS and CDR2 is YYNGEE. Here the CDR3 reads CASSVGGGELTDTQYF.

The genes are TRBV5-5 and TRBJ2-1; the TRBD1 assignment by TCRdb is unverifiable without DNA. The CDR3 length is 16 residues. Germline V gene lookup returns CDR1 SGHKS and CDR2 YYEKEE (reference sequence). The CDR3 is CASSPTMGVVYNEQFF.

The chain recombines TRBV28 with TRBJ2-5; TCRdb's D gene call, TRBD1, goes unchecked for lack of DNA. CDR3 length equals 15 residues. Germline CDR1 MDHEN, CDR2 SYDVKM. CDR3 protein: CASSFPHGQQETQYF. Full variable domain (outside the CDR3, taken from reference TRBV28 and TRBJ2-5): DVKVTQSSRYLVKRTGEKVFLECVQDMDHENMFWYRQDPGLGLRLIYFSYDVKMKEKGDIPEGYSVSREKKERFSLILESASTNQTSMYLCASSFPHGQQETQYFGPGTRLLVL.

The chain recombines TRBV28 with TRBJ2-1; the TRBD2 assignment by TCRdb is unverifiable without DNA. Germline V gene data show CDR1 as MDHEN and CDR2 as SYDVKM. The CDR3 covers 17 residues. The CDR3: CASTFRPGTETYNEQFF.

The V and J genes are TRBV6-1 and TRBJ2-7; TCRdb names TRBD1, which stays unverified in the absence of DNA. This CDR3 comprises 14 residues. CDR1 is MNHNS and CDR2 is SASEGT in the germline V gene. CDR3 sequence: CASSDPGPNYEQYF.

The rearrangement uses TRBV5-5 and TRBJ2-1; TCRdb's D call of TRBD2 is untestable without DNA. The length of the CDR3 is 14 residues. The germline CDR1 and CDR2 sequences are SGHKS and YYEKEE (reference sequence). CDR3 residues: CASSRTSGDNEQFF.

The V gene is TRBV29-1, the J gene TRBJ1-1; TCRdb indicates TRBD1, and absent DNA this call remains unverified. Germline CDR1 is SQVTM and CDR2 is ANQGSEA. The CDR3 runs to 12 residues. CDR3 protein: CSVEESSGQCLF.

The rearrangement links TRBV7-9 to TRBJ2-7; TCRdb picks TRBD2, but there is no DNA to check that call. CDR1 SEHNR and CDR2 FQNEAQ come from the germline V gene (reference sequence). This CDR3 is built from 16 residues. The CDR3: CASSPWTSGDTYEQYF.

The chain is built from TRBV6-4 and TRBJ2-5; TCRdb reports TRBD2, a call that lacks DNA to check it against. This CDR3 is 16 amino acids long. Looked up from germline, CDR1 is MRHNA and CDR2 is SNTAGT. CDR3 residues: CASTRIVAGGKETQYF.

The genes are TRBV19 and TRBJ2-1; with no DNA, the TCRdb D assignment of TRBD1 cannot be verified. The CDR3 covers 14 residues. Germline assignment: CDR1 LNHDA and CDR2 SQIVND (reference sequence). CDR3: CASSIGGSYNEQFF.

This chain connects TRBV6-2 or TRBV6-3 to TRBJ1-1; lacking DNA, the TRBD1 call made by TCRdb goes unchecked. Germline assignment: CDR1 MNHEY and CDR2 SVGEGT. CDR3 size: 13 residues. The CDR3 region is CASSYFQGTEAFF.

The rearrangement joins TRBV6-4 to TRBJ1-2. The CDR3 is 15 amino acids. The germline CDR1 and CDR2 sequences are MRHNA and SNTAGT. This CDR3 is CASSDSAGMNYGYTF.

CDR3 residues: CSARDSWGQASTGELFF. This chain links TRBV20-1 with TRBJ2-2; checking the TCRdb D call of TRBD1 is not possible without DNA. This CDR3 spans 17 amino acids. The germline V gene has CDR1 DFQATT and CDR2 SNEGSKA (reference sequence).

The chain is built from TRBV10-3 and TRBJ2-1; TCRdb returns TRBD1, unconfirmable since there is no DNA. The CDR3 totals 15 residues. Germline CDR1 ENHRY, CDR2 SYGVKD. The CDR3 sequence is CAISEAGVVYNEQFF.

The rearrangement uses TRBV7-9 and TRBJ2-1; the TCRdb D gene call, TRBD2, has no DNA to confirm it. CDR1 is SEHNR, CDR2 FQNEAQ, per germline (reference sequence). This CDR3 has 12 amino acids. The CDR3 is CASSLDLVGQFF. The complete variable domain, with remaining parts taken from reference TRBV7-9 and TRBJ2-1, reads DTGVSQNPRHKITKRGQNVTFRCDPISEHNRLYWYRQTLGQGPEFLTYFQNEAQLEKSRLLSDRFSAERPKGSFSTLEIQRTEQGDSAMYLCASSLDLVGQFFGPGTRLTVL.

Here the CDR3 reads CASGGVEKYGYTF. The genes are TRBV25-1 and TRBJ1-2. There are 13 residues in the CDR3. Germline assignment: CDR1 MGHDK and CDR2 SYGVNS.

V usage is TRBV5-5 and J usage is TRBJ1-4. The germline gives CDR1 SGHKS, CDR2 YYEKEE (reference sequence). This CDR3 is built from 15 residues. The CDR3 protein is CASSLDEIHNEKLFF.

CDR3 residues: CASSYSATVEQFF. The J gene is TRBJ2-1, the V gene TRBV6-5. There are 13 residues in the CDR3. Germline-derived CDR1 and CDR2 are MNHEY and SVGAGI.

The CDR3: CASRDGLAGEQYF. The chain joins TRBV12-3 or TRBV12-4 to TRBJ2-7; TCRdb outputs TRBD2, but without DNA this stays unchecked. The CDR3 runs 13 residues.

The J gene is TRBJ2-3, the V gene TRBV5-1. Germline values: CDR1 SGHRS, CDR2 YFSETQ. The CDR3 length is 15 residues. CDR3 sequence: CASSLSPASEDTQYF.

The chain combines TRBV12-3 or TRBV12-4 with TRBJ1-5. This CDR3 spans 14 amino acids. The CDR3 region is CASSSDYSNQPQHF.

This rearrangement joins TRBV7-7 to TRBJ1-1. The V gene's germline CDR1 is SSHAT and CDR2 FNYEAQ (reference sequence). The CDR3 consists of 16 residues. Here the CDR3 reads CASSPMGGLVNTEAFF.

The chain couples TRBV29-1 to TRBJ2-1; the D call from TCRdb, TRBD1, cannot be confirmed without DNA. This CDR3 comprises 15 residues. Per the germline V gene, CDR1 is SQVTM and CDR2 is ANQGSEA. The CDR3 protein is CSVPLTGGAYNEQFF.

The chain couples TRBV20-1 to TRBJ2-7; the D call from TCRdb, TRBD1, cannot be confirmed without DNA. Germline-derived CDR1 and CDR2 are DFQATT and SNEGSKA (reference sequence). There are 14 residues in the CDR3. The CDR3 sequence: CSARDLTGHYEQYF.

The chain employs TRBV7-8 and TRBJ1-1. CDR1 SGHVS and CDR2 FQNEAQ come from the germline V gene. This CDR3 comprises 13 residues. The CDR3 spells CASSRTRNTEAFF.

V gene TRBV10-3 combines with J gene TRBJ2-7; the TRBD2 assignment by TCRdb is unverifiable without DNA. CDR3 size: 18 residues. Germline CDR1 is ENHRY and CDR2 is SYGVKD. The CDR3 loop reads CAISGSPGLAGVTYEQYF.

This rearrangement joins TRBV29-1 to TRBJ2-1; TCRdb selects TRBD2, and the lack of DNA leaves this call unchecked. The CDR3 has 17 residues. In germline, CDR1 is SQVTM, CDR2 ANQGSEA. The CDR3 region is CSVEDQGRPYVWNEQFF.

The chain uses TRBV7-6 and TRBJ2-7. This CDR3 has 14 amino acids. CDR1 is SGHVS, CDR2 FNYEAQ, per germline. The CDR3 region is CASSSLPLAYEQYF.

The chain is built from TRBV4-1 and TRBJ2-1; TCRdb reports TRBD1, a call that lacks DNA to check it against. CDR3 size: 15 residues. From germline, CDR1 is MGHRA and CDR2 YSYEKL. The CDR3 reads CASSDRDMLTHEQFF.

The rearrangement links TRBV19 to TRBJ2-1; the TCRdb D gene call, TRBD1, has no DNA to confirm it. This CDR3 region has 13 residues. The germline gives CDR1 LNHDA, CDR2 SQIVND (reference sequence). This CDR3 reads CASSPRPGDEQFF.